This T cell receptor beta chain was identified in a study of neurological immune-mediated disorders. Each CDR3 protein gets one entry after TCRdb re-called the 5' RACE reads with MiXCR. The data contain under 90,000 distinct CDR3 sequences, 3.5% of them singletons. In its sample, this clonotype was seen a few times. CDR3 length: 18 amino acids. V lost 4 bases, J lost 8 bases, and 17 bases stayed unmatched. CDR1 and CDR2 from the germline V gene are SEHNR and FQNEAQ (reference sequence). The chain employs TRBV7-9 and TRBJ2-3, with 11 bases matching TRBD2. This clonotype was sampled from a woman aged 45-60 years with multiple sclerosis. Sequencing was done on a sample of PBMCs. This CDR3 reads CASSSSLRLAGGPLTQYF. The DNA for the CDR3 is TGTGCCAGCAGCTCCTCCCTCCGGTTAGCGGGGGGGCCTCTTACGCAGTATTTT.